This TCR beta chain was identified in a study of graft-versus-host responses after intestinal transplantation. Study details: Each recipient received a multivisceral, liver-intestinal, or isolated intestinal graft. Anti-thymocyte globulin served as induction for all recipients, who then took tacrolimus and steroids for about 3 years. Study results and caveats: Recipient bone marrow held GvH clones, some seen earlier in ileum or blood. Where graft-donor T cell macrochimerism was present, patients had high graft-versus-host to host-versus-graft clonal ratios in allografts.

The table came from immunoSEQ multiplex PCR; TCRdb's copy has only in-frame clones and leaves some out. The sample includes over 100,000 clones, approximately 92% of them seen just once. Remarks on this clone: Its antigen is as yet unknown.

Germline lookup yields CDR1 SGHRS and CDR2 YFSETQ. This CDR3 is 15 amino acids long. V was clipped by 1 base and J by 7 bases; unmatched bases: 6. The specimen was unstimulated CD4+ T cells sorted from spleen or lymph node cells, collected before intestinal transplant. This chain connects TRBV5-1 to TRBJ2-1, with TRBD2 matching over 9 bases. The receptor was isolated from a human donor who received an intestinal transplant. In DNA form, the CDR3 reads TGCGCCAGCAGCTTGACCGCGGGAGGGGGAAATGAGCAGTTCTTC. It codes for CASSLTAGGGNEQFF.